Listed below are T cell receptor beta chains from one sample, sequenced in a study of T cell responses to AZD1222 COVID-19 vaccine. Using immunoSEQ multiplex PCR, the repertoire was profiled, and TCRdb retains in-frame clones only, with some absent. In the table there are some 96,000 clones, around nine tenths of which are singletons. The sample in question was peripheral blood, obtained on day 0 of AZD1222 vaccination. The receptors were sampled from an adult in good health. Each CDR3 is given with its conserved first and last residue. D genes are given only for firm matches. For some rows the clone size is stated as once, few or many, or as a class when expanded; others skip it.

j_gene: TRBJ2-1; v_gene: TRBV12-5; d_gene: NA; abundance: NA; CDR3aa: CASGLVRGIGVTERQFF; CDR3nt: TGTGCTAGTGGTTTGGTACGAGGTATAGGCGTAACCGAGAGGCAGTTCTTC
j_gene: TRBJ1-5; v_gene: TRBV5-1; d_gene: NA; abundance: once; CDR3aa: CASSLGPQGSNQPQHF; CDR3nt: TGCGCCAGCAGCTTGGGCCCCCAGGGAAGCAATCAGCCCCAGCATTTT
j_gene: TRBJ1-2; v_gene: TRBV3-1/TRBV3-2; d_gene: NA; abundance: NA; CDR3aa: CASGWGSDYDGYTF; CDR3nt: TGTGCCAGCGGGTGGGGCAGCGATTACGATGGCTACACCTTC
j_gene: TRBJ2-5; v_gene: TRBV5-1; d_gene: NA; abundance: NA; CDR3aa: CASSQSETQYF; CDR3nt: TGCGCCAGCTCCCAATCGGAGACCCAGTACTTC
j_gene: TRBJ1-2; v_gene: TRBV18; d_gene: NA; abundance: NA; CDR3aa: CASSARAGYGYTF; CDR3nt: TGTGCCAGCTCAGCTCGGGCTGGCTATGGCTACACCTTC
j_gene: TRBJ2-1; v_gene: TRBV7-8; d_gene: TRBD2; abundance: NA; CDR3aa: CASSSGTSGGNEQFF; CDR3nt: TGTGCCAGCAGTTCCGGGACTAGCGGGGGAAATGAGCAGTTCTTC
j_gene: TRBJ2-7; v_gene: TRBV10-1; d_gene: NA; abundance: NA; CDR3aa: CASSDGGLPYEQYF; CDR3nt: TGCGCCAGCAGTGACGGAGGACTTCCCTACGAGCAGTACTTC
j_gene: TRBJ2-5; v_gene: TRBV30; d_gene: NA; abundance: NA; CDR3aa: CAWGGRGAQYF; CDR3nt: TGTGCCTGGGGAGGGCGTGGGGCCCAGTACTTC
j_gene: TRBJ2-7; v_gene: TRBV5-1; d_gene: NA; abundance: NA; CDR3aa: CASSLDQPRRDEQYF; CDR3nt: TGCGCCAGCAGCTTGGACCAACCTCGGAGGGACGAGCAGTACTTC
j_gene: TRBJ1-1; v_gene: TRBV11-3; d_gene: TRBD1; abundance: once; CDR3aa: CASSPGQANTEAFF; CDR3nt: TGTGCCAGCAGCCCAGGACAGGCGAACACTGAAGCTTTCTTT
j_gene: TRBJ2-7; v_gene: TRBV3-1/TRBV3-2; d_gene: TRBD1; abundance: once; CDR3aa: CASSQDRVQGAGEQYF; CDR3nt: TGTGCCAGCAGCCAAGATCGTGTCCAGGGGGCGGGAGAGCAGTACTTC
j_gene: TRBJ1-2; v_gene: TRBV30; d_gene: NA; abundance: NA; CDR3aa: CAWSTRIVGGYTF; CDR3nt: TGTGCCTGGAGTACTAGAATCGTGGGGGGCTACACCTTC
j_gene: TRBJ1-2; v_gene: TRBV19; d_gene: NA; abundance: NA; CDR3aa: CASSQRRGYTF; CDR3nt: TGTGCCAGTAGCCAAAGGCGGGGCTACACCTTC
j_gene: TRBJ1-2; v_gene: TRBV19; d_gene: TRBD1; abundance: few; CDR3aa: CASSTYGTGFVYTF; CDR3nt: TGTGCCAGTAGTACTTACGGGACAGGGTTTGTCTACACCTTC
j_gene: TRBJ2-5; v_gene: TRBV7-7; d_gene: TRBD2; abundance: NA; CDR3aa: CASSRSGGAFQETQYF; CDR3nt: TGTGCCAGCAGCCGCAGCGGGGGGGCCTTTCAAGAGACCCAGTACTTC
j_gene: TRBJ2-2; v_gene: TRBV7-6; d_gene: NA; abundance: NA; CDR3aa: CASSLASGGGTGELFF; CDR3nt: TGTGCCAGCAGCTTAGCTAGCGGAGGAGGAACCGGGGAGCTGTTTTTT